This passage covers 24 T cell receptor beta chains from one sample sequenced in a study of blood T cells in healthy people across ages. The second PCR ran about 6 to 11 cycles with a sample-barcoded 5' primer and J-beta primers. Each CDR3 protein is one row after TCRdb ran MiXCR on the 5' RACE reads. This sample yields more than 650,000 distinct CDR3 sequences, of which roughly 26% are seen a single time; under 3% belongs to the top ten. The same sample was also used in a study of T cells of mothers and their children.

Source material: blood. These receptors all stem from a boy between 10 and 17 years old in good health.

This sequence joins TRBV5-1 and TRBJ2-5, with D possibly being TRBD2 (6 bases). Trimming pared 4 bases from V and 1 base from J, leaving 20 bases between. Germline lookup yields CDR1 SGHRS and CDR2 YFSETQ. There are 17 residues in the CDR3. The CDR3 region has the DNA TGCGCCAGCAGCGTGTATCTCTTTGCGGGGACCCAAGAGACCCAGTACTTC. Protein: CASSVYLFAGTQETQYF.

The genes are TRBV9 and TRBJ2-7; the D gene is possibly TRBD1 (6 bases). The length of the CDR3 is 14 residues. Germline CDR1 and CDR2: SGDLS and YYNGEE. V shed 0 bases and J shed 3 bases, with 10 bases lying between them. The CDR3 here is CASSVGDRIYEQYF. CDR3 sequence (DNA): TGTGCCAGCAGCGTAGGCGACAGGATCTACGAGCAGTACTTC.

A few counts support this clonotype. This chain joins TRBV24-1 and TRBJ2-1; unclear D gene. With 3 bases removed from V and 10 bases from J, the gap between germline ends came to 9 bases. Looked up from germline, CDR1 is KGHDR and CDR2 is SFDVKD. The CDR3 contains 12 residues. CDR3 nucleotides: TGTGCCACCAGTGATACTGGCCGCGAGCAGTTCTTC. Protein product: CATSDTGREQFF.

This sequence joins TRBV24-1 and TRBJ1-5; weak D call: TRBD1 (5 bases). The germline gives CDR1 KGHDR, CDR2 SFDVKD. This CDR3 contains 14 residues. The ends were cut back, 12 bases at V and 6 bases at J, with 20 bases in the middle. CDR3 bases: TGTGCCCCCCCCCTAACAGGCCTGGGTCAGCCCCAGCATTTT. It codes for CAPPLTGLGQPQHF.

CDR3 sequence: CASSPPWRGNTEAFF. The CDR3 DNA follows: TGTGCCAGCAGCCCACCCTGGAGGGGGAACACTGAAGCTTTCTTT. The genes are TRBV6-5 and TRBJ1-1; weak D call: TRBD1 (5 bases). The CDR3 spans 15 residues. Trimming removed 6 bases at V and 1 base at J, with 15 bases between. Germline V gene sequence: CDR1 MNHEY, CDR2 SVGAGI.

The rearrangement uses TRBV5-1 and TRBJ1-1; tentative D call: TRBD1 (5 bases). This CDR3 contains 15 residues. V was clipped by 9 bases and J by 3 bases, with 21 bases between them. Looked up from germline, CDR1 is SGHRS and CDR2 is YFSETQ. The CDR3 spells CATLRQGVPYTEAFF. Here the CDR3 DNA reads TGCGCCACTTTAAGGCAGGGCGTGCCGTACACTGAAGCTTTCTTT.

The sample holds a few counts of this clonotype. This chain uses TRBV7-9 with TRBJ1-5; no definite D call. V was clipped by 5 bases and J by 7 bases, with 15 bases between them. The CDR3 has 14 amino acids. The germline V gene has CDR1 SEHNR and CDR2 FQNEAQ (reference sequence). CDR3 nucleotide sequence: TGTGCCAGCAGCCCCCCCGGGGTACGCCAGCCCCAGCATTTT. This sequence encodes CASSPPGVRQPQHF.

This clonotype was detected ten times or more. The chain carries TRBV11-2 and TRBJ2-5; perhaps D is TRBD1 or TRBD2 (5 bases each). With 8 bases removed from V and 3 bases from J, the gap between germline ends came to 13 bases. The CDR3 sequence is 13 residues long. Looked up from germline, CDR1 is SGHAT and CDR2 is FQNNGV. The DNA of the CDR3 is TGTGCCAGCGGTCGAGGGGAAAAAGAGACCCAGTACTTC. Its protein product is CASGRGEKETQYF.

This rearrangement joins TRBV19 to TRBJ1-1; TRBD1 matches 8 bases. Trimming took 9 bases from V and 1 from J; bases not matched to a gene: 4. Per the germline V gene, CDR1 is LNHDA and CDR2 is SQIVND (reference sequence). This CDR3 comprises 13 residues. As DNA, the CDR3 is TGTGCCAGCCGGGACAGGCCGAACACTGAAGCTTTCTTT. It codes for CASRDRPNTEAFF.

The chain joins TRBV13 to TRBJ1-2; a weak D match, TRBD1 (5 bases). V was shortened by 5 bases and J by 4 bases, with 17 bases between the two germline ends. The CDR3 totals 15 residues. Germline CDR1 and CDR2: PRHDT and FYEKMQ (reference sequence). CDR3 coding DNA: TGTGCCAGCAGCCCCTCGGGGGTGTTGGGCTATGGCTACACCTTC. It codes for CASSPSGVLGYGYTF. The variable domain in full, completed from reference TRBV13 and TRBJ1-2, reads AAGVIQSPRHLIKEKRETATLKCYPIPRHDTVYWYQQGPGQDPQFLISFYEKMQSDKGSIPDRFSAQQFSDYHSELNMSSLELGDSALYFCASSPSGVLGYGYTFGSGTRLTVV.

The chain carries TRBV5-1 and TRBJ1-2; D unresolved. The CDR3 length is 13 residues. CDR1 is SGHRS and CDR2 is YFSETQ in the germline V gene. With 5 bases removed from V and 0 bases from J, the gap between germline ends came to 8 bases. CDR3 residues: CASRRDPNYGYTF. The CDR3 DNA is TGCGCCAGCAGAAGGGATCCTAACTATGGCTACACCTTC. Full variable domain (rest looked up from reference TRBV5-1 and TRBJ1-2): KAGVTQTPRYLIKTRGQQVTLSCSPISGHRSVSWYQQTPGQGLQFLFEYFSETQRNKGNFPGRFSGRQFSNSRSEMNVSTLELGDSALYLCASRRDPNYGYTFGSGTRLTVV.

CDR3 DNA sequence: TGTGCCAGCAGTTCGATGACAAGCGGGAAAGAGACCCAGTACTTC. It encodes CASSSMTSGKETQYF. The chain combines TRBV6-5 with TRBJ2-5, with 7 positions matching TRBD2. The trim removed 4 bases at V and 3 bases at J, leaving 8 bases unmatched. This CDR3 is built from 15 residues. Germline CDR1 MNHEY, CDR2 SVGAGI.

This chain uses TRBV6-5 with TRBJ2-7; D uncertain. CDR3 length: 13 residues. V shed 6 bases and J shed 4 bases, with 13 bases lying between them. From germline, CDR1 is MNHEY and CDR2 SVGAGI. CDR3 loop: CASSHPGAYEQYF. CDR3 bases: TGTGCCAGCAGCCACCCTGGAGCGTACGAGCAGTACTTC.

In its sample, this clonotype was seen a few times. This rearrangement joins TRBV9 to TRBJ2-3; D is ambiguous. CDR1 and CDR2 (germline): SGDLS, YYNGEE. The CDR3 runs to 13 residues. Trimming pared 4 bases from V and 0 bases from J, leaving 6 bases between. The CDR3 here is CASSRISTDTQYF. In DNA form, the CDR3 reads TGTGCCAGCAGCCGTATTAGCACAGATACGCAGTATTTT.

This chain's CDR3 is CASSAPQGANTGELFF. For the CDR3, the DNA is TGTGCCAGCAGCGCCCCCCAGGGGGCTAACACCGGGGAGCTGTTTTTT. The J gene is TRBJ2-2, the V gene TRBV9; TRBD1 matches 8 bases. This CDR3 has 16 residues. From germline, CDR1 is SGDLS and CDR2 YYNGEE. With 3 bases clipped from V and 2 bases from J, the junction kept 6 bases outside the gene matches.

This clonotype was seen more than once but under ten times. V usage is TRBV4-1 and J usage is TRBJ1-1; no firm D call. CDR3 size: 14 residues. The V gene's germline CDR1 is MGHRA and CDR2 YSYEKL. The V end was cut by 1 base, the J end by 6 bases, with 12 bases between. Here the CDR3 reads CASSQVSVRAEAFF. The CDR3 DNA is TGCGCCAGCAGCCAAGTTAGCGTCCGGGCTGAAGCTTTCTTT.

Only a few counts were recorded for this clonotype. The rearrangement links TRBV7-2 to TRBJ1-2; 7 bases are shared with TRBD1. Germline assignment: CDR1 SGHTA and CDR2 FQGNSA. The junction had 3 bases not matched to a gene; V was cut back by 4 bases and J by 7 bases. The CDR3 is made up of 12 amino acids. The CDR3 here is CASSWTGIGYTF. CDR3 DNA sequence: TGTGCCAGCAGCTGGACAGGAATTGGCTACACCTTC. Variable domain in full (rest from reference TRBV7-2 and TRBJ1-2): GAGVSQSPSNKVTEKGKDVELRCDPISGHTALYWYRQSLGQGLEFLIYFQGNSAPDKSGLPSDRFSAERTGGSVSTLTIQRTQQEDSAVYLCASSWTGIGYTFGSGTRLTVV.

The chain carries TRBV11-2 and TRBJ1-4; 7 nucleotides line up with TRBD1. CDR3 length equals 17 residues. Germline CDR1 SGHAT, CDR2 FQNNGV. Trimming at V came to 4 bases and at J to 6 bases, leaving 14 bases not matched to a gene. CDR3 DNA sequence: TGTGCCAGCAGCTCCCGGACAGGATCTGGAAGTTATGAAAAACTGTTTTTT. The encoded protein is CASSSRTGSGSYEKLFF.

In its sample, this clonotype was seen a few times. The chain carries TRBV2 and TRBJ2-5; possibly TRBD1 for D (6 bases). From germline, CDR1 is SNHLY and CDR2 FYNNEI. Trimming shortened V by 8 bases and J by 5 bases, and 24 bases separated the two germline ends. This CDR3 has 16 amino acids. The CDR3 loop is CASYLLQGLSKETQYF. In nucleotides, the CDR3 is TGTGCCAGCTACTTGTTGCAGGGGCTATCTAAGGAGACCCAGTACTTC.

This clonotype was detected only a few times. CDR3 nucleotides: TGCAGTGCTCCGGGACTAGCGGGGGGGAGTGGCAACATTCAGTACTTC. It specifies CSAPGLAGGSGNIQYF. The V gene is TRBV20-1, the J gene TRBJ2-4; 16 bases agree with TRBD2. Germline values: CDR1 DFQATT, CDR2 SNEGSKA (reference sequence). V lost 5 bases to trimming and J lost 7 bases; unmatched junction nucleotides: 8. CDR3 length: 16 residues.

The V call is TRBV5-1, the J call TRBJ2-1; D is ambiguous. The V gene lost 0 bases and the J gene lost 9 bases, with 13 bases spanning the gap. This CDR3 comprises 14 residues. CDR1 is SGHRS, CDR2 YFSETQ, per germline. This chain's CDR3 is CASSLGITPGEQFF. The CDR3 nucleotides read TGCGCCAGCAGCTTGGGTATAACTCCCGGTGAGCAGTTCTTC.

This sequence joins TRBV12-3 or TRBV12-4 and TRBJ2-7; D perhaps matches TRBD1 (6 bases). Trimming took 7 bases from V and 2 from J, leaving 15 bases between them. CDR3 size: 14 residues. The CDR3 nucleotides read TGTGCCAGCAACTTACAGGGAGCCACCTACGAGCAGTACTTC. Translated, it gives CASNLQGATYEQYF.

This clonotype was counted only a few times. This chain connects TRBV5-5 to TRBJ2-6; tentatively, D is TRBD1 (6 bases). This CDR3 comprises 15 residues. CDR1 and CDR2 (germline): SGHKS, YYEKEE (reference sequence). Trimming stripped 5 bases from V and 4 bases from J, with 13 bases between. The CDR3 bases are TGTGCCAGCAGTCCAGGGGTTCTCGGGGCCAACGTCCTGACTTTC. Translating it yields CASSPGVLGANVLTF.

This chain joins TRBV12-3 or TRBV12-4 and TRBJ1-3; no clear D gene. The CDR3 is 15 amino acids. V lost 8 bases, J lost 2 bases, and 16 bases lay in between. Here the CDR3 reads CASDHNQDAGNTIYF. The CDR3 bases are TGTGCCAGCGACCACAATCAGGACGCTGGAAACACCATATATTTT.